These 22 T cell receptor beta chains were all obtained from the same sample, sequenced in a study of PD-1 blockade in classical Hodgkin lymphoma. Libraries were prepared by immunoSEQ multiplex PCR; TCRdb keeps only in-frame clonotypes and omits some of them. The sample has around 91,000 clones; roughly four fifths are singletons. Brentuximab vedotin exposure varied, and every patient relapsed after autologous stem cell transplantation. The specimen was peripheral blood mononuclear cells (PBMCs), collected before the second cycle of nivolumab. These receptors were taken from a human donor with classical Hodgkin lymphoma.

V and J are TRBV23-1 and TRBJ2-3, with TRBD2 as a possible D gene (6 bases). TRBV23-1 is treated as an ORF (open reading frame) with a function not yet certain. V lost 4 bases, J lost 6 bases, and 26 bases lay in between. The CDR3 covers 18 residues. CDR3: CASSPYPWGAGAGDTQYF. The CDR3 nucleotides read TGCGCCAGCAGTCCCTACCCCTGGGGAGCGGGCGCGGGGGATACGCAGTATTTT.

The genes are TRBV4-3 and TRBJ2-1; D possibly corresponds to TRBD1 (5 bases). Germline lookup yields CDR1 LGHNA and CDR2 YSLEER. V gave up 0 bases and J gave up 7 bases, with 13 bases separating them. The CDR3 has 15 residues. CDR3 bases: TGCGCCAGCAGCCAAGATGGGCAGGGTGGAAATGAGCAGTTCTTC. Translating it yields CASSQDGQGGNEQFF.

As DNA, the CDR3 is TGTGCCAGCAGCTCCTTCGGCGGCGGGAGCGACAGCTCCTACAATGAGCAGTTCTTC. Protein sequence: CASSSFGGGSDSSYNEQFF. This rearrangement joins TRBV13 to TRBJ2-1; 7 nucleotides align to TRBD2. The V gene end was trimmed by 4 bases and the J gene end by 0 bases; junction bases not matched to a gene: 15. Per germline, CDR1 PRHDT and CDR2 FYEKMQ (reference sequence). The CDR3 sequence is 19 residues long.

V usage is TRBV11-2 and J usage is TRBJ2-3; the D call may be TRBD1 or TRBD2 (5 bases each). This CDR3 comprises 13 residues. V lost 11 bases to trimming and J lost 2 bases, with 14 bases between them. CDR1 is SGHAT, CDR2 FQNNGV, per germline. This chain's CDR3 is CAGGYRVTDTQYF. In nucleotides, the CDR3 is TGTGCCGGGGGTTACAGAGTCACAGATACGCAGTATTTT.

The V and J genes are TRBV6-5 and TRBJ2-3; D possibly corresponds to TRBD1 (6 bases). The V gene's germline CDR1 is MNHEY and CDR2 SVGAGI. This CDR3 spans 16 amino acids. Trimming left V 2 bases short and J 2 bases short, with 14 bases between. This chain's CDR3 is CASSYLGAGATDTQYF. The CDR3 DNA sequence: TGTGCCAGCAGTTACCTGGGGGCAGGGGCCACAGATACGCAGTATTTT.

The CDR3 here is CASSVRFTGYTF. CDR3 bases: TGTGCCAGCAGTGTCCGATTTACGGGCTACACCTTC. This sequence joins TRBV6-1 and TRBJ1-2; D is undetermined. Germline V gene sequence: CDR1 MNHNS, CDR2 SASEGT. The CDR3 has 12 residues. V shed 4 bases and J shed 8 bases, with 11 bases lying between them.

The chain joins TRBV7-6 to TRBJ2-1; 14 bases are shared with TRBD2. Trimming at V came to 5 bases and at J to 9 bases, leaving 9 bases not matched to a gene. This CDR3 is 16 amino acids long. CDR1 and CDR2 from the germline V gene are SGHVS and FNYEAQ. CDR3 DNA sequence: TGTGCCAGCAGCCCCCACGGGACTAGCGGGAGTTTTGAGCAGTTCTTC. Protein sequence: CASSPHGTSGSFEQFF.

This clone was detected once. The chain uses TRBV28 and TRBJ2-6; no reliable D call. CDR3 length: 13 amino acids. Trimming took 8 bases from V and 0 from J, leaving 5 bases between them. Germline assignment: CDR1 MDHEN and CDR2 SYDVKM. The CDR3 nucleotides are TGTGCCAGCTACCGCTCTGGGGCCAACGTCCTGACTTTC. It specifies CASYRSGANVLTF. Using reference TRBV28 and TRBJ2-6 for the parts outside the CDR3, the full variable domain is DVKVTQSSRYLVKRTGEKVFLECVQDMDHENMFWYRQDPGLGLRLIYFSYDVKMKEKGDIPEGYSVSREKKERFSLILESASTNQTSMYLCASYRSGANVLTFGAGSRLTVL.

V usage is TRBV10-3 and J usage is TRBJ2-7; no reliable D call. CDR3 length: 14 amino acids. Germline CDR1 is ENHRY and CDR2 is SYGVKD. Trimming left V 3 bases short and J 0 bases short, with 9 bases between. Written as DNA, the CDR3 is TGTGCCATCAGTGACCCCGGACCCTCCTACGAGCAGTACTTC. This sequence encodes CAISDPGPSYEQYF.

The rearrangement uses TRBV19 and TRBJ2-7; D is perhaps TRBD1 (6 bases). CDR3 length: 19 amino acids. Deletions cut 3 bases from V and 6 bases from J, with 30 bases between. Germline values: CDR1 LNHDA, CDR2 SQIVND (reference sequence). The CDR3 spells CASSMHPGTGFSAGFEQYF. The CDR3 nucleotides read TGTGCCAGTAGTATGCATCCCGGCACAGGGTTCTCCGCCGGGTTCGAGCAGTACTTC. The complete variable domain, with remaining parts taken from reference TRBV19 and TRBJ2-7, reads DGGITQSPKYLFRKEGQNVTLSCEQNLNHDAMYWYRQDPGQGLRLIYYSQIVNDFQKGDIAEGYSVSREKKESFPLTVTSAQKNPTAFYLCASSMHPGTGFSAGFEQYFGPGTRLTVT.

CDR3 region: CASKSESSYNEQFF. As DNA, the CDR3 is TGTGCCAGCAAGAGCGAGAGCTCCTACAATGAGCAGTTCTTC. The rearrangement joins TRBV6-1 to TRBJ2-1; D is uncertain. Germline-derived CDR1 and CDR2 are MNHNS and SASEGT. The CDR3 sequence is 14 residues long. Deletions cut 7 bases from V and 0 bases from J, with 10 bases between.

The genes are TRBV5-6 and TRBJ2-3, with D possibly being TRBD2 (6 bases). V shed 4 bases and J shed 3 bases, with 18 bases lying between them. This CDR3 has 16 residues. The germline CDR1 and CDR2 sequences are SGHDT and YYEEEE. The CDR3 DNA follows: TGTGCCAGCAGCCACATTGTGCTAGCGAGGACAGATACGCAGTATTTT. Translated, it gives CASSHIVLARTDTQYF.

The chain carries TRBV18 and TRBJ2-1; the D is unclear. Germline CDR1 and CDR2: KGHSH and LQKENI. Between the trimmed V and J ends, which lost 3 bases and 0 bases, there was a span of 12 bases. The CDR3 consists of 16 residues. This CDR3 reads CASSPNRASSYNEQFF. The CDR3 bases are TGTGCCAGCTCACCCAACAGAGCAAGCTCCTACAATGAGCAGTTCTTC.

V gene TRBV5-1 combines with J gene TRBJ1-1, with D uncertain. The CDR3 runs to 15 residues. Trimming left V 4 bases short and J 3 bases short, with 16 bases between. Germline CDR1 SGHRS, CDR2 YFSETQ. The CDR3 DNA follows: TGCGCCAGCAGCCCCGGACGGACTGGTTACACTGAAGCTTTCTTT. It is translated as CASSPGRTGYTEAFF.

The genes are TRBV7-8 and TRBJ2-2; the match to TRBD2 covers 11 bases. Germline CDR1 reads SGHVS; CDR2 reads FQNEAQ. V shed 2 bases, J shed 4 bases, and the junction held 9 bases outside the gene matches. The length of the CDR3 is 18 residues. CDR3 bases: TGTGCCAGCAGCTTAACCCTTACTAGCGGGAGTTTCACCGGGGAGCTGTTTTTT. Encoded protein: CASSLTLTSGSFTGELFF.

The chain is built from TRBV9 and TRBJ2-6; TRBD1 might be the D (5 bases). Germline V CDR1 and CDR2: SGDLS, YYNGEE. Trimming took 4 bases from V and 2 from J, leaving 10 bases between them. The CDR3 has 15 residues. DNA of the CDR3: TGTGCCAGCAGCATGCAGGGTGCTGGGGCCAACGTCCTGACTTTC. It specifies CASSMQGAGANVLTF.

This rearrangement joins TRBV14 to TRBJ2-5; D is ambiguous. Per germline, CDR1 SGHDN and CDR2 FVKESK. The CDR3 contains 15 residues. The V gene lost 1 base and the J gene lost 5 bases, with 14 bases spanning the gap. DNA for the CDR3: TGTGCCAGCAGCCAAGTGGCAGCTGGACCCGAGACCCAGTACTTC. It is translated as CASSQVAAGPETQYF.

V and J are TRBV5-1 and TRBJ2-1; 12 nucleotides line up with TRBD2. Germline CDR1 is SGHRS and CDR2 is YFSETQ. The J segment lost 0 bases and the V segment lost 2 bases, leaving 0 bases of the junction unmatched. The CDR3 covers 16 residues. This chain's CDR3 is CASSLLAGGSYNEQFF. CDR3 in DNA: TGCGCCAGCAGCTTACTAGCGGGAGGCTCCTACAATGAGCAGTTCTTC.

The CDR3 nucleotides are TGTGCCAGCAGCTTAGGGGTCGACAAGATTCAGTACTTC. This translates into CASSLGVDKIQYF. The V gene is TRBV7-6, the J gene TRBJ2-4; D ambiguous. V dropped 1 base and J dropped 10 bases, with 11 bases sitting between them. Germline V gene data show CDR1 as SGHVS and CDR2 as FNYEAQ. This CDR3 is built from 13 residues.

V gene TRBV18 combines with J gene TRBJ2-2; weak D call: TRBD1 (6 bases). V lost 3 bases and J 0 bases, leaving 14 bases between the germline ends. In germline, CDR1 is KGHSH, CDR2 LQKENI. The CDR3 is made up of 17 amino acids. In DNA, the CDR3 is TGTGCCAGCTCACCCTTCGGACAGCTAGCGAACACCGGGGAGCTGTTTTTT. Translating gives CASSPFGQLANTGELFF.

This chain links TRBV11-1 with TRBJ2-7; D may be TRBD2 (5 bases). Germline-derived CDR1 and CDR2 are SGHAT and FQDESV (reference sequence). The V gene lost 5 bases and the J gene lost 2 bases, with 13 bases spanning the gap. The CDR3 is 14 amino acids. CDR3 protein: CASSLDYSPYEQYF. The CDR3 bases are TGTGCCAGCAGCCTCGACTACTCCCCCTACGAGCAGTACTTC.

The chain combines TRBV2 with TRBJ2-7; perhaps D is TRBD1 or TRBD2 (5 bases each). Trimming cost V 6 bases and J 3 bases, with 15 bases left between them. This CDR3 region has 14 residues. The germline V gene encodes CDR1 SNHLY and CDR2 FYNNEI. The CDR3 DNA reads as TGTGCCAGCAGCAAGGGACCCTGGGTCTACGAGCAGTACTTC. It yields the protein CASSKGPWVYEQYF.